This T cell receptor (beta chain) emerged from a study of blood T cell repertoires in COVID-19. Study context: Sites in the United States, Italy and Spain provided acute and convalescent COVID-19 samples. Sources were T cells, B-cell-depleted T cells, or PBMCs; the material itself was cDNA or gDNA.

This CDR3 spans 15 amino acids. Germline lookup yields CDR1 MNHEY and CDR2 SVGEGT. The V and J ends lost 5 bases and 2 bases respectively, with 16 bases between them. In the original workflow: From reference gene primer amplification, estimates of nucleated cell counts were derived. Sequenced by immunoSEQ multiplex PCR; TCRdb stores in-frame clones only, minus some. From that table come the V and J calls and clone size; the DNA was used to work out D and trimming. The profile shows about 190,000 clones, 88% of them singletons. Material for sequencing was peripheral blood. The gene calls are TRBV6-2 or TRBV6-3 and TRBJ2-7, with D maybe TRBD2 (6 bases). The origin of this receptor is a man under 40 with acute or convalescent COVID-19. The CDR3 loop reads CASSDTGTSPYEQYF. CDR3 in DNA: TGTGCCAGCAGTGACACCGGGACTTCCCCCTACGAGCAGTACTTC.